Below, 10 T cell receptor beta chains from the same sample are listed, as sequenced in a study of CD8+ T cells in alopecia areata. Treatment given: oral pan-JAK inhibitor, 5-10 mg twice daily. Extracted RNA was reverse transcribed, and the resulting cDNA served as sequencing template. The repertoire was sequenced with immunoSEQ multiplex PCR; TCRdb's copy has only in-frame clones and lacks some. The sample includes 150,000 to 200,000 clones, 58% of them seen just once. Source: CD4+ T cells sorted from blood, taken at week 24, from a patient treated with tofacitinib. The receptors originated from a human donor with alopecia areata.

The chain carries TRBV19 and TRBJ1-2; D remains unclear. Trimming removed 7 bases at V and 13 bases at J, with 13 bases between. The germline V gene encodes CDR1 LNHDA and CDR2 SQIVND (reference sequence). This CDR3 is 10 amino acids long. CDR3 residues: CASNLPSRTF. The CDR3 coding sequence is TGTGCCAGTAATCTTCCGTCCCGCACCTTC.

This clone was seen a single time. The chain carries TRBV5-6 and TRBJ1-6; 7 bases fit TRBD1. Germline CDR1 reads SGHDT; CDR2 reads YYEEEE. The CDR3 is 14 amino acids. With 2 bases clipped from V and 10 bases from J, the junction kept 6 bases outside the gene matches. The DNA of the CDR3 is TGTGCCAGCAGCTTCGGGACAGAGACATCACCCCTCCACTTT. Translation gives CASSFGTETSPLHF. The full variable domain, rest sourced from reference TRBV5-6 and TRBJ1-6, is DAGVTQSPTHLIKTRGQQVTLRCSPKSGHDTVSWYQQALGQGPQFIFQYYEEEERQRGNFPDRFSGHQFPNYSSELNVNALLLGDSALYLCASSFGTETSPLHFGNGTRLTVT.

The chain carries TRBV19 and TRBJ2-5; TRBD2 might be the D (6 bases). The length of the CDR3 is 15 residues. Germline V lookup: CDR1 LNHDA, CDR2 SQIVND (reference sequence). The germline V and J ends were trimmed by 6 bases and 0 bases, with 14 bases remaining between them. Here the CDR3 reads CASRVAGMYQETQYF. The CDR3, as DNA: TGTGCCAGTAGAGTGGCGGGGATGTACCAAGAGACCCAGTACTTC.

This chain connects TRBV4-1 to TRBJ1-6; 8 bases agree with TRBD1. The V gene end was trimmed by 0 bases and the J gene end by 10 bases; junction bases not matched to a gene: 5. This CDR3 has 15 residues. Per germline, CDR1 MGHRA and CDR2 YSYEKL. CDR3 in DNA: TGCGCCAGCAGCCAAGATACAGGGGGATCCTCACCCCTCCACTTT. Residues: CASSQDTGGSSPLHF.

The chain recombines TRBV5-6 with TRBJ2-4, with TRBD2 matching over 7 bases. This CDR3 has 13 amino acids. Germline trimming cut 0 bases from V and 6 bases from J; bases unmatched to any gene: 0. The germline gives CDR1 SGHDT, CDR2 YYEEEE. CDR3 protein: CASSLASGNIQYF. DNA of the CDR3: TGTGCCAGCAGCTTGGCTAGCGGAAACATTCAGTACTTC. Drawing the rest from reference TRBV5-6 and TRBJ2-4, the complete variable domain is DAGVTQSPTHLIKTRGQQVTLRCSPKSGHDTVSWYQQALGQGPQFIFQYYEEEERQRGNFPDRFSGHQFPNYSSELNVNALLLGDSALYLCASSLASGNIQYFGAGTRLSVL.

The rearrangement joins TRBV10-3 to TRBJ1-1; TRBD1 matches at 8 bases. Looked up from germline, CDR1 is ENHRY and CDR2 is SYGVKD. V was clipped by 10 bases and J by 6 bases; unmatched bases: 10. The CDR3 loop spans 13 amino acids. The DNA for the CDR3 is TGTGCCACCACCGGACAGGGAATATCTGAAGCTTTCTTT. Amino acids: CATTGQGISEAFF.

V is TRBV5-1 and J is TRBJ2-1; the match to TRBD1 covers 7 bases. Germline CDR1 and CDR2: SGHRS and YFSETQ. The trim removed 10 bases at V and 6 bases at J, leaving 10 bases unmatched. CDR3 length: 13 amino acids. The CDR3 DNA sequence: TGCGCCGTATCGAGGACAGGTCGCAATGAGCAGTTCTTC. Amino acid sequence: CAVSRTGRNEQFF. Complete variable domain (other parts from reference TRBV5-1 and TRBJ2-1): KAGVTQTPRYLIKTRGQQVTLSCSPISGHRSVSWYQQTPGQGLQFLFEYFSETQRNKGNFPGRFSGRQFSNSRSEMNVSTLELGDSALYLCAVSRTGRNEQFFGPGTRLTVL.

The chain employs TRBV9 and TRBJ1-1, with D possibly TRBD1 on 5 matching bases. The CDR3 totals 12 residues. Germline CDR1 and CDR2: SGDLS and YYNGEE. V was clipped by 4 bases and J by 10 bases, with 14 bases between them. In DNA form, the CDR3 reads TGTGCCAGCAGCCCTTCGGGGACCGGAGCTTTCTTT. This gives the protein CASSPSGTGAFF.

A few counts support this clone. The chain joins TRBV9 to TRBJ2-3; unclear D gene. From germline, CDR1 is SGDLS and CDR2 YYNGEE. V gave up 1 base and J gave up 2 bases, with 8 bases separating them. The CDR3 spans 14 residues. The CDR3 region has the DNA TGTGCCAGCAGCGTACAAGGTTTCACAGATACGCAGTATTTT. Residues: CASSVQGFTDTQYF.

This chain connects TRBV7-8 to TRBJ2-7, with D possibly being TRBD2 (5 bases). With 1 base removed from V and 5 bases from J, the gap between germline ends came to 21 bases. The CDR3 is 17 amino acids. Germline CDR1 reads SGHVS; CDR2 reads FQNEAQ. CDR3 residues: CASSLGKWRSPPDEQYF. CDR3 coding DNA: TGTGCCAGCAGCTTAGGGAAATGGAGGAGTCCGCCGGACGAGCAGTACTTC.